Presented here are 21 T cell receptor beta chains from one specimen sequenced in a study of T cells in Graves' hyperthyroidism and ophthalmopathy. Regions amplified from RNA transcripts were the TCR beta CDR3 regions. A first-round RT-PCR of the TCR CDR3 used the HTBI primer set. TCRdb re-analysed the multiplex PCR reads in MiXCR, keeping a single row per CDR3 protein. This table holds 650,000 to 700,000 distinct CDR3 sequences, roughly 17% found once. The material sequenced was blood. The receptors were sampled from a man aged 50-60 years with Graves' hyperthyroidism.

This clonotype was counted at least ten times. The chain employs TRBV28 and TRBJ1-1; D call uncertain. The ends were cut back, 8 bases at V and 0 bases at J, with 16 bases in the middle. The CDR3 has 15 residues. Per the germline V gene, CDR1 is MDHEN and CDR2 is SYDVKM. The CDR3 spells CASVTNGLMNTEAFF. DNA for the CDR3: TGTGCCAGCGTTACGAACGGCCTTATGAACACTGAAGCTTTCTTT.

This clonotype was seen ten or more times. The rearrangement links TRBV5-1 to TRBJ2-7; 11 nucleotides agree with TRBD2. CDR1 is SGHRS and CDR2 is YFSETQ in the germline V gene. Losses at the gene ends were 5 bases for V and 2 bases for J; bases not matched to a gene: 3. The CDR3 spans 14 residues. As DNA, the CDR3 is TGCGCCAGCAGAATGACTAGCGGGACCTACGAGCAGTACTTC. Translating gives CASRMTSGTYEQYF. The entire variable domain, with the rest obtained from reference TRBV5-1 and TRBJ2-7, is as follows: KAGVTQTPRYLIKTRGQQVTLSCSPISGHRSVSWYQQTPGQGLQFLFEYFSETQRNKGNFPGRFSGRQFSNSRSEMNVSTLELGDSALYLCASRMTSGTYEQYFGPGTRLTVT.

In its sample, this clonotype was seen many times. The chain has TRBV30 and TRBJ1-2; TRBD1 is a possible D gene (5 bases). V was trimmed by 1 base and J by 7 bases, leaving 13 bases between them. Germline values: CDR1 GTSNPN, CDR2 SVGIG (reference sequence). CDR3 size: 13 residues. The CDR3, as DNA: TGTGCCTGGAGTGGGCAGGCCGGGGGTGGCTACACCTTC. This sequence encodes CAWSGQAGGGYTF.

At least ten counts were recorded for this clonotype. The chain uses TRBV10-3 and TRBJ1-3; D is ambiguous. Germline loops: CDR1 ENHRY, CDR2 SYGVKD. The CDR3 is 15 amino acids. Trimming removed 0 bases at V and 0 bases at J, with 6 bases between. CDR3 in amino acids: CAISESGYSGNTIYF. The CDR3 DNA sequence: TGTGCCATCAGTGAGTCGGGTTACTCTGGAAACACCATATATTTT.

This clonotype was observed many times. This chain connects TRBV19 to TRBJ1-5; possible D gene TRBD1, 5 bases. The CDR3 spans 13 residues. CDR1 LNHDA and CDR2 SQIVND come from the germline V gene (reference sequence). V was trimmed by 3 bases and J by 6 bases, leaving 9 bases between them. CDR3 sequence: CASSIQGSQPQHF. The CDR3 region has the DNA TGTGCCAGTAGTATTCAGGGAAGTCAGCCCCAGCATTTT.

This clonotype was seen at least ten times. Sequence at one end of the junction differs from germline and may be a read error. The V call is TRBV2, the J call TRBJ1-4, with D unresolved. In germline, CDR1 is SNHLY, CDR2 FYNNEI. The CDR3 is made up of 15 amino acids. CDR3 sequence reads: CANSEGKGGNEKLFF. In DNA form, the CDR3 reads TGTGCCAACAGTGAAGGAAAGGGCGGGAATGAAAAACTGTTTTTT.

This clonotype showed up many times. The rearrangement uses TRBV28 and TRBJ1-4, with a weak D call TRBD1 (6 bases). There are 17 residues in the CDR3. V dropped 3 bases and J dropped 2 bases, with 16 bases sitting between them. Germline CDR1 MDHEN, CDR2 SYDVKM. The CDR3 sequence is CASSFAGEIRTNEKLFF. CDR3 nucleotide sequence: TGTGCCAGCAGTTTTGCAGGGGAGATACGGACTAATGAAAAACTGTTTTTT.

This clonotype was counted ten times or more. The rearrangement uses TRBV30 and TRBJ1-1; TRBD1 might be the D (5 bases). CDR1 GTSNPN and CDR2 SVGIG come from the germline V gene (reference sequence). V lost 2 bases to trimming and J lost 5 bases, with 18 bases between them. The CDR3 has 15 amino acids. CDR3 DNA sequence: TGTGCCTGGAGTATTATTCTCCGACAGCGGACTGAAGCTTTCTTT. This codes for CAWSIILRQRTEAFF.

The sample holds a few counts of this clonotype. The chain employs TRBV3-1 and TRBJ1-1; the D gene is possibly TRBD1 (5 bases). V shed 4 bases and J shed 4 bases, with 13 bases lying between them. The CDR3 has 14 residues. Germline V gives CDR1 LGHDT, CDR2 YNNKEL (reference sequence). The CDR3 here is CASSPWGGGTEAFF. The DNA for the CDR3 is TGTGCCAGCAGCCCCTGGGGGGGAGGCACTGAAGCTTTCTTT.

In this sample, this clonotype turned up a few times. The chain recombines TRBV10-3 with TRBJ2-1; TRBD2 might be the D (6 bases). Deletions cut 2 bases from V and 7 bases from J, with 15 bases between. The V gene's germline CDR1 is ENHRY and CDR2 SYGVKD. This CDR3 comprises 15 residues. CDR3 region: CAISEEASVLNEQFF. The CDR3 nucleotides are TGTGCCATCAGTGAGGAGGCTAGCGTCTTGAATGAGCAGTTCTTC.

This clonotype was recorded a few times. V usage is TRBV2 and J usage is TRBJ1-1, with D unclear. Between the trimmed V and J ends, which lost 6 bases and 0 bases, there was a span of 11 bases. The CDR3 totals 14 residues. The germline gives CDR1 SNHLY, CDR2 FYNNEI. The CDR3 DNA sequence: TGTGCCAGCAGGCAGGACGTGATGAACACTGAAGCTTTCTTT. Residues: CASRQDVMNTEAFF. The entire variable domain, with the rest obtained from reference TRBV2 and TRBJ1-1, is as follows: EPEVTQTPSHQVTQMGQEVILRCVPISNHLYFYWYRQILGQKVEFLVSFYNNEISEKSEIFDDQFSVERPDGSNFTLKIRSTKLEDSAMYFCASRQDVMNTEAFFGQGTRLTVV.

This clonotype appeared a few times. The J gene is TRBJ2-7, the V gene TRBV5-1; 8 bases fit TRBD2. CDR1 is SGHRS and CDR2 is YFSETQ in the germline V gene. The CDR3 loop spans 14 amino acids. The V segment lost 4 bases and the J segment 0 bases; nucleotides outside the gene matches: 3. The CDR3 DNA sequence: TGCGCCAGCAGCAAGCGGGAGAGCTCCTACGAGCAGTACTTC. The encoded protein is CASSKRESSYEQYF. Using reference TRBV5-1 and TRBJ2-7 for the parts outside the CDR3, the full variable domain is KAGVTQTPRYLIKTRGQQVTLSCSPISGHRSVSWYQQTPGQGLQFLFEYFSETQRNKGNFPGRFSGRQFSNSRSEMNVSTLELGDSALYLCASSKRESSYEQYFGPGTRLTVT.

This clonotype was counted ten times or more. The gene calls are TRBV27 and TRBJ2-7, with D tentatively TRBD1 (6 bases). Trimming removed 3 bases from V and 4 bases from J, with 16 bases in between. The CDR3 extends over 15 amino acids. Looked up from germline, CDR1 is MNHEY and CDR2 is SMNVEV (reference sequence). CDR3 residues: CASSFGGRTVYEQYF. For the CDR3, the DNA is TGTGCCAGCAGTTTTGGGGGCCGGACAGTTTACGAGCAGTACTTC.

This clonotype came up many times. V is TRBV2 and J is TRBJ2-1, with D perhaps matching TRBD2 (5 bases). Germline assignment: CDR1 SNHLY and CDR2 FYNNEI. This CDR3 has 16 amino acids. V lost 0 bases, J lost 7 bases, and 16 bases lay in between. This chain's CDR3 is CASSEASVYTGNEQFF. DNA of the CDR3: TGTGCCAGCAGTGAAGCAAGTGTGTACACGGGGAATGAGCAGTTCTTC. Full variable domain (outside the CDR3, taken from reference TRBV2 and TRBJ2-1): EPEVTQTPSHQVTQMGQEVILRCVPISNHLYFYWYRQILGQKVEFLVSFYNNEISEKSEIFDDQFSVERPDGSNFTLKIRSTKLEDSAMYFCASSEASVYTGNEQFFGPGTRLTVL.

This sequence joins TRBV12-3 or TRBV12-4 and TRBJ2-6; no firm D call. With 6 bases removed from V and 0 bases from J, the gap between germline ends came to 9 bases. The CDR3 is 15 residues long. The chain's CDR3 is CASSPISSGANVLTF. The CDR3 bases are TGTGCCAGCAGCCCTATTAGCTCTGGGGCCAACGTCCTGACTTTC.

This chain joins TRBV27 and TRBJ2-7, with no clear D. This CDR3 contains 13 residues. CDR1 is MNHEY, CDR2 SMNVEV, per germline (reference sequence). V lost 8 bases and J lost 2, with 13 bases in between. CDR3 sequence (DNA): TGTGCCAGCGCAAACCCCGGCGCCTACGAGCAGTACTTC. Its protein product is CASANPGAYEQYF.

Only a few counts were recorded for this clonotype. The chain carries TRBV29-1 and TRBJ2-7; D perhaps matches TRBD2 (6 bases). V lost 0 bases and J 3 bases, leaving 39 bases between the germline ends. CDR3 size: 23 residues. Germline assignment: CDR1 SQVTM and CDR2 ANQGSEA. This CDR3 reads CSVEDHREHLIFGWVMDNYEQYF. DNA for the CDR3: TGCAGCGTTGAAGATCACCGGGAGCACCTAATCTTTGGGTGGGTTATGGATAACTACGAGCAGTACTTC.

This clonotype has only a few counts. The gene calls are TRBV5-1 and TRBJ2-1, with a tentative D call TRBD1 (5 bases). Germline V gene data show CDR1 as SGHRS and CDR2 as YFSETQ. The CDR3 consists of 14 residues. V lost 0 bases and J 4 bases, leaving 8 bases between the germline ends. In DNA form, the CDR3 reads TGCGCCAGCAGCTTGGGAGACAGATACAATGAGCAGTTCTTC. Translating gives CASSLGDRYNEQFF.

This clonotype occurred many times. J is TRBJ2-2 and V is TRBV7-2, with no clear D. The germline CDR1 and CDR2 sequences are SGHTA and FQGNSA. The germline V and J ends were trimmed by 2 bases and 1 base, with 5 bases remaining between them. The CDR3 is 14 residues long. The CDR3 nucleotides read TGTGCCAGCAGCTTAATCCGGAACACCGGGGAGCTGTTTTTT. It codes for CASSLIRNTGELFF. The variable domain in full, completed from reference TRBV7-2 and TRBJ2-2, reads GAGVSQSPSNKVTEKGKDVELRCDPISGHTALYWYRQSLGQGLEFLIYFQGNSAPDKSGLPSDRFSAERTGGSVSTLTIQRTQQEDSAVYLCASSLIRNTGELFFGEGSRLTVL.

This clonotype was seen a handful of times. CDR3 sequence (DNA): TGTGCCAGCAGCCCTAGACAGGGGGTTGGCGAGCAGTACTTC. Translation: CASSPRQGVGEQYF. The chain links TRBV14 to TRBJ2-7; 9 nucleotides match TRBD1. The CDR3 runs 14 residues. The V and J ends lost 4 bases and 6 bases, in that order; junction bases with no gene match: 7. Germline V CDR1 and CDR2: SGHDN, FVKESK.

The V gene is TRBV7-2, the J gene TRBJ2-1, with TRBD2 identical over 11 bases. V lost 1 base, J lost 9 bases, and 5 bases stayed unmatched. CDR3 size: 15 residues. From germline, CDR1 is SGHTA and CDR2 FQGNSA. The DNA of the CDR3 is TGTGCCAGCAGCTTAGGACTAGCGGGATCTGCTGAGCAGTTCTTC. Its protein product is CASSLGLAGSAEQFF.